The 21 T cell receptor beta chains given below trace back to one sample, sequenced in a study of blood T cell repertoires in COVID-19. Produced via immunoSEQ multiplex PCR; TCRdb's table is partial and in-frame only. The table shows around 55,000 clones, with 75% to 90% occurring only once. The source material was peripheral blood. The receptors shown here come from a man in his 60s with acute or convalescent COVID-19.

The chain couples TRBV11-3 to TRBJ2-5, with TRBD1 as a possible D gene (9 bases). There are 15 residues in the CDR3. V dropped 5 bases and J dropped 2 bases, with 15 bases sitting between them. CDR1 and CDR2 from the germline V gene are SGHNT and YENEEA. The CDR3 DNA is TGTGCCAGCAGCCCGGGGGGGACAGGGCAAGAGACCCAGTACTTC. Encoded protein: CASSPGGTGQETQYF.

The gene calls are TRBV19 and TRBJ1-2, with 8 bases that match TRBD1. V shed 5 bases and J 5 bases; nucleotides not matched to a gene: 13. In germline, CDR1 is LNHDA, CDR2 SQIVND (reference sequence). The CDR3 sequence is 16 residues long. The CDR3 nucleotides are TGTGCCAGTAGTGGTACAGTGGACAGGGCCGAGTATGGCTACACCTTC. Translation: CASSGTVDRAEYGYTF.

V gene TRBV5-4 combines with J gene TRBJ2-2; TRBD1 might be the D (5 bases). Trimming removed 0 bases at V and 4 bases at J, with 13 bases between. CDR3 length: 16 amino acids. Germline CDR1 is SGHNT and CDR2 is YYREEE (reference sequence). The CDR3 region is CASSLETQGFTGELFF. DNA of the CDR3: TGTGCCAGCAGCTTGGAGACGCAGGGTTTCACCGGGGAGCTGTTTTTT.

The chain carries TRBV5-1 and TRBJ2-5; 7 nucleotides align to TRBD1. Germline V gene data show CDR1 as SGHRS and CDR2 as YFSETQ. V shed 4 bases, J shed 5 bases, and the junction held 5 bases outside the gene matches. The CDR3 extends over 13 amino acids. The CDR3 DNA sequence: TGCGCCAGCAGCGGGGGACAGAGGGAGACCCAGTACTTC. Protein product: CASSGGQRETQYF.

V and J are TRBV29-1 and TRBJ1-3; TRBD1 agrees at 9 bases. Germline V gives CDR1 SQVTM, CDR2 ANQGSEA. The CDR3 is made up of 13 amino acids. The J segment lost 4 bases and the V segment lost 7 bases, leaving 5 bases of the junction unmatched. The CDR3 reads CSATDRGGNTIYF. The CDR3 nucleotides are TGCAGCGCTACGGACAGGGGCGGAAACACCATATATTTT.

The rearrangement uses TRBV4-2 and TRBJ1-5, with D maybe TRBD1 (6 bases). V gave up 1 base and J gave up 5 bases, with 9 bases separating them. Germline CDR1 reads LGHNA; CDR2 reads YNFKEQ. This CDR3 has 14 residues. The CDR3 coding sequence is TGTGCCAGCAGCCAAGGGGGGCTAGATCAGCCCCAGCATTTT. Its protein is CASSQGGLDQPQHF.

CDR3 nucleotides: TGTGCCACCAGTGAAGCAGGGCGGGATAGCAATCAGCCCCAGCATTTT. The encoded protein is CATSEAGRDSNQPQHF. The rearrangement links TRBV24-1 to TRBJ1-5, with D tentatively TRBD1 (5 bases). With 4 bases removed from V and 0 bases from J, the gap between germline ends came to 12 bases. CDR3 size: 16 residues. Germline V gene data show CDR1 as KGHDR and CDR2 as SFDVKD.

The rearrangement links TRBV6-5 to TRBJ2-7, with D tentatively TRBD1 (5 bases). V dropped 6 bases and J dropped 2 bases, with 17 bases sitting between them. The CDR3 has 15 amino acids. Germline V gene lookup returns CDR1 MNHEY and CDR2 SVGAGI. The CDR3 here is CASSPVVGVAYEQYF. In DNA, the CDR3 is TGTGCCAGCAGCCCAGTTGTAGGGGTCGCCTACGAGCAGTACTTC.

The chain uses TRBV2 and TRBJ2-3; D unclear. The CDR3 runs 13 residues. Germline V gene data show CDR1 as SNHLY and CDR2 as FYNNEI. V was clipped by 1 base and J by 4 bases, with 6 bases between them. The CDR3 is CASSEDSPDTQYF. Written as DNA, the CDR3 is TGTGCCAGCAGTGAAGACAGCCCAGATACGCAGTATTTT.

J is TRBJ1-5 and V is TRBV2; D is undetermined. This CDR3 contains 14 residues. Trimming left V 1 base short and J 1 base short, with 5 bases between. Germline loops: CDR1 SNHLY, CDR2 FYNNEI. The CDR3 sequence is CASSEGRSNQPQHF. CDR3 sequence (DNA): TGTGCCAGCAGTGAAGGGAGAAGCAATCAGCCCCAGCATTTT.

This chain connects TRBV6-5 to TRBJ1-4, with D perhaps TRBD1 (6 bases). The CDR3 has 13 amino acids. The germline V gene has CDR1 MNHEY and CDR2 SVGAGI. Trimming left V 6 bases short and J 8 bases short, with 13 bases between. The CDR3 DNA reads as TGTGCCAGCAGGCTCAGACAGGCCGAAAAACTGTTTTTT. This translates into CASRLRQAEKLFF.

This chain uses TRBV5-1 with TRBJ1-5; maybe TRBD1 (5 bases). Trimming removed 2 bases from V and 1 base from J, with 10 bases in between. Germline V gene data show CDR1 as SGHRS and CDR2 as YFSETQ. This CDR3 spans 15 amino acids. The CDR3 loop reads CASSLGVGSNQPQHF. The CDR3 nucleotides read TGCGCCAGCAGCTTAGGGGTCGGCAGCAATCAGCCCCAGCATTTT.

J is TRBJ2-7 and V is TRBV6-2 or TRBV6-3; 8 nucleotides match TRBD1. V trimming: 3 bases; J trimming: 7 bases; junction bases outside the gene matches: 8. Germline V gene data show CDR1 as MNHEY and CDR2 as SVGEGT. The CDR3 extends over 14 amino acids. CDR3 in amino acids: CASSYRQGAREQYF. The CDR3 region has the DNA TGTGCCAGCAGTTATCGCCAGGGGGCGAGAGAGCAGTACTTC.

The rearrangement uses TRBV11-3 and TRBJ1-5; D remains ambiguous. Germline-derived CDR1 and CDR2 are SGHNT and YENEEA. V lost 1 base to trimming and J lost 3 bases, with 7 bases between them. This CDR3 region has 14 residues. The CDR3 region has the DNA TGTGCCAGCAGCTTAGGTGGCCCCAATCAGCCCCAGCATTTT. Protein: CASSLGGPNQPQHF.

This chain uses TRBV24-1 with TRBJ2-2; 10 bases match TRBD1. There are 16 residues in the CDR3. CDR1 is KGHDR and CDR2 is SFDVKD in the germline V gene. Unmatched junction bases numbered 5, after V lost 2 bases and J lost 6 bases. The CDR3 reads CATSDWGTGAAGELFF. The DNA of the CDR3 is TGTGCCACCAGTGATTGGGGGACAGGGGCGGCCGGGGAGCTGTTTTTT.

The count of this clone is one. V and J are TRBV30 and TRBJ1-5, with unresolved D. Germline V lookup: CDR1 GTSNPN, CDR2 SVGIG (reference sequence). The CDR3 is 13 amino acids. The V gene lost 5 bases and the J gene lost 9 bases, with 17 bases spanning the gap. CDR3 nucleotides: TGTGCCTGGCGTTCGGTCCTCGCAGGGCCCCAGCATTTT. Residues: CAWRSVLAGPQHF.

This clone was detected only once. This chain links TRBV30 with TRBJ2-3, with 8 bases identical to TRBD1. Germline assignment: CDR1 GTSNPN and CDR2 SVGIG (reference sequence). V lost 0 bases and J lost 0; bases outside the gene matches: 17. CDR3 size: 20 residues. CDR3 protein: CAWSVRVRGLPPHSTDTQYF. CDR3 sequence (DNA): TGTGCCTGGAGTGTAAGAGTCAGGGGGCTTCCCCCACATAGCACAGATACGCAGTATTTT.

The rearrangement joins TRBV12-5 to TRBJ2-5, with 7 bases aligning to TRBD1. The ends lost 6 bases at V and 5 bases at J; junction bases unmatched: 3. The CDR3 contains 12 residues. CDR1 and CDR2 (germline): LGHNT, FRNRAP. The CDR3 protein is CASGFRGETQYF. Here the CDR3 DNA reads TGTGCTAGTGGCTTCAGGGGGGAGACCCAGTACTTC.

The CDR3 nucleotides are TGTGCCAGCAGCCCACAGGGGATTCACACTGAAGCTTTCTTT. It yields the protein CASSPQGIHTEAFF. V gene TRBV7-3 combines with J gene TRBJ1-1; 7 bases agree with TRBD1. V was clipped by 5 bases and J by 3 bases; unmatched bases: 6. Germline loops: CDR1 SGHTA, CDR2 FQGTGA. This CDR3 comprises 14 residues.

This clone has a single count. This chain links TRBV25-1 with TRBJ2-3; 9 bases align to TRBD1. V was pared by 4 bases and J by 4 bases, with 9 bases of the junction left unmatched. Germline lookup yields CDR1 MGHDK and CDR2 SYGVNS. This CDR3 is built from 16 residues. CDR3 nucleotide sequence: TGTGCCAGCAGTGGATCGGACAGGGGTTTCGCAGATACGCAGTATTTT. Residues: CASSGSDRGFADTQYF.

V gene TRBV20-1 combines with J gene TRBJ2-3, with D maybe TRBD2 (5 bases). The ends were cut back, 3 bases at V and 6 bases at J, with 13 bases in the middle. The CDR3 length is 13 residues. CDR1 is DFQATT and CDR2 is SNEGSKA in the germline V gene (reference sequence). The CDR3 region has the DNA TGCAGTGCTAGTTTTCCGGGGATGGATACGCAGTATTTT. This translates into CSASFPGMDTQYF.